These 25 T cell receptor beta chains share one sample of origin, sequenced in a study of cytomegalovirus exposure and HLA in healthy donors. The PCR made use of 60 Vbeta and 13 Jbeta primers. Method: immunoSEQ multiplex PCR; TCRdb's copy keeps in-frame clones and lacks some. The data show some 100,000 clones, around 74% seen once. Sequenced material: PBMCs. The receptors here all came from a male donor in good health and CMV-seropositive.

The gene calls are TRBV19 and TRBJ2-1, with unresolved D. Per germline, CDR1 LNHDA and CDR2 SQIVND (reference sequence). This CDR3 comprises 13 residues. V was shortened by 5 bases and J by 3 bases, with 8 bases between the two germline ends. The CDR3 bases are TGTGCCAGTAGTCCCCGCGGCTACAATGAGCAGTTCTTC. It encodes CASSPRGYNEQFF.

This clone has more than one count but fewer than ten. The chain has TRBV5-1 and TRBJ1-2; 8 nucleotides line up with TRBD1. CDR3 length equals 14 residues. The germline V gene encodes CDR1 SGHRS and CDR2 YFSETQ. The V gene end was trimmed by 2 bases and the J gene end by 4 bases; junction bases not matched to a gene: 4. CDR3 in DNA: TGCGCCAGCAGCTTTGGACAGGGAGCCTATGGCTACACCTTC. Its protein is CASSFGQGAYGYTF. The full variable domain, completed using reference TRBV5-1 and TRBJ1-2, is KAGVTQTPRYLIKTRGQQVTLSCSPISGHRSVSWYQQTPGQGLQFLFEYFSETQRNKGNFPGRFSGRQFSNSRSEMNVSTLELGDSALYLCASSFGQGAYGYTFGSGTRLTVV.

This clone appeared a few times. The chain employs TRBV5-1 and TRBJ2-1; possibly TRBD2 for D (5 bases). Germline CDR1 and CDR2: SGHRS and YFSETQ. With 4 bases removed from V and 5 bases from J, the gap between germline ends came to 13 bases. This CDR3 is 14 amino acids long. CDR3 coding DNA: TGCGCCAGCAGCCCACCACTAGAGCACAATGAGCAGTTCTTC. This encodes CASSPPLEHNEQFF.

CDR3 nucleotide sequence: TGTGCCAGCAGCTTCGCCGGGACAGGGGGCTTTAATGGCTACACCTTC. This codes for CASSFAGTGGFNGYTF. J is TRBJ1-2 and V is TRBV11-3; 12 bases match TRBD1. Germline loops: CDR1 SGHNT, CDR2 YENEEA. The CDR3 is made up of 16 amino acids. The V and J ends lost 3 bases and 6 bases, in that order; junction bases with no gene match: 8. Combining the CDR3 with reference TRBV11-3 and TRBJ1-2 gives the whole variable domain EAGVVQSPRYKIIEKKQPVAFWCNPISGHNTLYWYLQNLGQGPELLIRYENEEAVDDSQLPKDRFSAERLKGVDSTLKIQPAELGDSAVYLCASSFAGTGGFNGYTFGSGTRLTVV.

This chain connects TRBV7-2 to TRBJ2-3; 7 positions match TRBD2. The CDR3 covers 14 residues. Germline loops: CDR1 SGHTA, CDR2 FQGNSA. Unmatched junction bases numbered 6, after V lost 5 bases and J lost 4 bases. CDR3 nucleotide sequence: TGTGCCAGCAGCCTCGGACTAGAGGCAGATACGCAGTATTTT. It specifies CASSLGLEADTQYF.

V usage is TRBV20-1 and J usage is TRBJ1-1; possibly TRBD1 for D (5 bases). Deletions cut 5 bases from V and 7 bases from J, with 11 bases between. Germline assignment: CDR1 DFQATT and CDR2 SNEGSKA (reference sequence). The CDR3 is made up of 11 amino acids. The CDR3 spells CSALRQFEAFF. CDR3 sequence (DNA): TGCAGTGCTTTACGACAGTTTGAAGCTTTCTTT.

V is TRBV6-6 and J is TRBJ1-6, with D perhaps matching TRBD1 (6 bases). Trimming took off 10 bases at V and 4 bases at J, with 11 bases between the two ends. This CDR3 comprises 13 residues. CDR1 MNHNY and CDR2 SVGAGI come from the germline V gene (reference sequence). CDR3 residues: CAIRRGYNSPLHF. CDR3 DNA: TGTGCCATCCGTAGGGGGTATAATTCACCCCTCCACTTT.

The chain combines TRBV9 with TRBJ2-3, with 10 bases that match TRBD1. Unmatched junction bases numbered 3, after V lost 2 bases and J lost 3 bases. CDR1 and CDR2 (germline): SGDLS, YYNGEE. The CDR3 is 15 amino acids. CDR3 protein: CASSVGQGETDTQYF. For the CDR3, the DNA is TGTGCCAGCAGCGTCGGACAGGGGGAGACAGATACGCAGTATTTT.

This clone was recorded a few times. The rearrangement uses TRBV11-3 and TRBJ2-2; D is perhaps TRBD2 (5 bases). This CDR3 contains 16 residues. Germline V gene lookup returns CDR1 SGHNT and CDR2 YENEEA. The germline V and J ends were trimmed by 7 bases and 0 bases, with 15 bases remaining between them. This CDR3 is CASTSLRGPNTGELFF. CDR3 in DNA: TGTGCCAGCACCAGTCTCAGAGGGCCGAACACCGGGGAGCTGTTTTTT.

The chain combines TRBV18 with TRBJ1-5; TRBD1 agrees at 7 bases. CDR1 and CDR2 from the germline V gene are KGHSH and LQKENI. The CDR3 is 14 residues long. The V segment lost 3 bases and the J segment 3 bases; nucleotides outside the gene matches: 2. CDR3 region: CASSPTGFNQPQHF. CDR3 nucleotides: TGTGCCAGCTCACCGACAGGGTTCAATCAGCCCCAGCATTTT.

The V and J genes are TRBV5-4 and TRBJ2-3; TRBD2 aligns across 9 bases. This CDR3 has 16 amino acids. V shed 4 bases, J shed 4 bases, and the junction held 10 bases outside the gene matches. The germline V gene encodes CDR1 SGHNT and CDR2 YYREEE (reference sequence). In DNA form, the CDR3 reads TGTGCCAGCAGCCCTCGGGGCGGGGGGGAAGCAGATACGCAGTATTTT. Its protein is CASSPRGGGEADTQYF.

This chain links TRBV2 with TRBJ2-5, with D possibly TRBD2 on 5 matching bases. V was shortened by 4 bases and J by 7 bases, with 7 bases between the two germline ends. The V gene's germline CDR1 is SNHLY and CDR2 FYNNEI. The CDR3 covers 11 residues. The CDR3 DNA is TGTGCCAGCAGTGTCGGAGGGACCCAGTACTTC. Translating it yields CASSVGGTQYF.

V gene TRBV27 combines with J gene TRBJ2-7, with 7 positions matching TRBD1. Germline values: CDR1 MNHEY, CDR2 SMNVEV (reference sequence). The V and J ends lost 2 bases and 2 bases, in that order; junction bases with no gene match: 3. The CDR3 runs to 14 residues. The CDR3 DNA is TGTGCCAGCAGTTTAAGGGACAGAGCCTACGAGCAGTACTTC. Translation gives CASSLRDRAYEQYF.

The chain links TRBV5-1 to TRBJ2-2; TRBD1 might be the D (6 bases). Looked up from germline, CDR1 is SGHRS and CDR2 is YFSETQ. This CDR3 region has 15 residues. Deletions cut 3 bases from V and 0 bases from J, with 9 bases between. This CDR3 reads CASSSGQTNTGELFF. In DNA, the CDR3 is TGCGCCAGCAGCTCCGGACAGACGAACACCGGGGAGCTGTTTTTT.

In this sample, this clone turned up a few times. The V call is TRBV9, the J call TRBJ1-1, with D possibly TRBD1 on 5 matching bases. Looked up from germline, CDR1 is SGDLS and CDR2 is YYNGEE. This CDR3 contains 15 residues. The germline V and J ends were trimmed by 3 bases and 5 bases, with 17 bases remaining between them. The CDR3 nucleotides read TGTGCCAGCAGCGAAGGGGCGGGGGGAGGAACTGAAGCTTTCTTT. This translates into CASSEGAGGGTEAFF.

Only one count was recorded for this clone. The J gene is TRBJ1-5, the V gene TRBV7-8; no definite D call. The CDR3 has 19 amino acids. The V and J ends lost 5 bases and 0 bases respectively, with 23 bases between them. Germline CDR1 and CDR2: SGHVS and FQNEAQ. The CDR3 DNA sequence: TGTGCCAGCAGCGCGGCGAGGGTTCCAACAATTTATAGCAATCAGCCCCAGCATTTT. It codes for CASSAARVPTIYSNQPQHF.

The chain has TRBV19 and TRBJ1-2, with TRBD1 as a possible D gene (5 bases). The germline V gene encodes CDR1 LNHDA and CDR2 SQIVND (reference sequence). V was cut by 5 bases and J by 7 bases, with 11 bases left in between. The CDR3 covers 12 residues. CDR3 bases: TGTGCCAGTAGTGTTGATAGGGGTGGCTACACCTTC. Its translation: CASSVDRGGYTF.

The chain uses TRBV4-1 and TRBJ2-7; D gene uncertain. The CDR3 runs 15 residues. The V end lost 3 bases, the J end lost 2 bases, and 14 bases lay between the germline ends. Germline loops: CDR1 MGHRA, CDR2 YSYEKL. CDR3 nucleotide sequence: TGCGCCAGCAGCCAGACCTCCGGGTCCGCCTACGAGCAGTACTTC. The encoded protein is CASSQTSGSAYEQYF.

Only one count was recorded for this clone. The CDR3 protein is CASSLISGGTDTQYF. The DNA of the CDR3 is TGTGCCAGCAGCTTGATATCAGGGGGCACAGATACGCAGTATTTT. The chain is built from TRBV5-5 and TRBJ2-3; D is perhaps TRBD1 (6 bases). V shed 1 base and J shed 1 base, with 10 bases lying between them. Germline V gene data show CDR1 as SGHKS and CDR2 as YYEKEE (reference sequence). This CDR3 contains 15 residues. The complete variable domain, with remaining parts taken from reference TRBV5-5 and TRBJ2-3, reads DAGVTQSPTHLIKTRGQQVTLRCSPISGHKSVSWYQQVLGQGPQFIFQYYEKEERGRGNFPDRFSARQFPNYSSELNVNALLLGDSALYLCASSLISGGTDTQYFGPGTRLTVL.

This rearrangement joins TRBV13 to TRBJ2-1, with TRBD2 identical over 12 bases. Germline loops: CDR1 PRHDT, CDR2 FYEKMQ (reference sequence). With 1 base clipped from V and 12 bases from J, the junction kept 10 bases outside the gene matches. There are 16 residues in the CDR3. In nucleotides, the CDR3 is TGTGCCAGCAGCTTAGCTGGGCAGGCGGGACTAGCGGGGCAGTTCTTC. Protein sequence: CASSLAGQAGLAGQFF.

The chain is built from TRBV7-9 and TRBJ2-3, with D tentatively TRBD2 (5 bases). Trimming removed 5 bases at V and 0 bases at J, with 12 bases between. Germline V gene sequence: CDR1 SEHNR, CDR2 FQNEAQ (reference sequence). The CDR3 loop spans 15 amino acids. In nucleotides, the CDR3 is TGTGCCAGCAGCCCGACGGGATCGAGCACAGATACGCAGTATTTT. Its translation: CASSPTGSSTDTQYF.

The chain carries TRBV7-9 and TRBJ2-1, with 8 bases identical to TRBD2. The germline gives CDR1 SEHNR, CDR2 FQNEAQ (reference sequence). J lost 2 bases, V lost 7 bases, and 7 bases had no gene match. This CDR3 contains 15 residues. The CDR3 DNA follows: TGTGCCAGCATGTCGGGACTAGTTGCCTACAATGAGCAGTTCTTC. The encoded protein is CASMSGLVAYNEQFF.

The gene calls are TRBV7-3 and TRBJ2-3, with 9 bases that match TRBD2. The CDR3 is 16 residues long. Germline values: CDR1 SGHTA, CDR2 FQGTGA. V dropped 2 bases and J dropped 4; count of bases not matched to a gene: 7. Written as DNA, the CDR3 is TGTGCCAGCAGCTTAGGCGGGGGGGCCGGGTCAGATACGCAGTATTTT. It codes for CASSLGGGAGSDTQYF.

The rearrangement links TRBV6-1 to TRBJ1-1; 7 bases map to TRBD1. The CDR3 is made up of 14 amino acids. The V gene end was trimmed by 6 bases and the J gene end by 2 bases; junction bases not matched to a gene: 6. Germline assignment: CDR1 MNHNS and CDR2 SASEGT. CDR3 sequence reads: CASRKAGGNTEAFF. In DNA, the CDR3 is TGTGCCAGCAGAAAAGCAGGGGGAAACACTGAAGCTTTCTTT.

This clone was observed a handful of times. This chain uses TRBV5-1 with TRBJ2-3, with 7 bases that match TRBD2. The CDR3 covers 14 residues. Losses at the gene ends were 7 bases for V and 2 bases for J; bases not matched to a gene: 7. The germline CDR1 and CDR2 sequences are SGHRS and YFSETQ. CDR3 residues: CASGRRGSTDTQYF. The CDR3 DNA sequence: TGCGCCAGCGGGCGGCGGGGGTCCACAGATACGCAGTATTTT.